This passage covers 29 T cell receptor beta chains from one sample sequenced in a study of blood T cell repertoires in COVID-19. Clones were read by immunoSEQ multiplex PCR, and TCRdb kept only the in-frame ones, dropping some. Seen here are around 99,000 clones, about 90% observed once, and the top ten hold around 1.1%. Sequences were obtained from peripheral blood. Receptors originate from a human donor in a cohort sampled during active COVID-19.

The chain carries TRBV11-3 and TRBJ1-2, with D perhaps TRBD1 (6 bases). The CDR3 consists of 11 residues. Trimming pared 0 bases from V and 14 bases from J, leaving 10 bases between. CDR1 is SGHNT, CDR2 YENEEA, per germline. The DNA of the CDR3 is TGTGCCAGCAGCTTAGATCAGGGGAGAACCTTC. This translates into CASSLDQGRTF.

The chain employs TRBV28 and TRBJ2-6, with unresolved D. V lost 5 bases to trimming and J lost 4 bases, with 9 bases between them. Germline lookup yields CDR1 MDHEN and CDR2 SYDVKM. This CDR3 has 14 amino acids. CDR3 in DNA: TGTGCCAGCAGTCAGCTAGTCGGGGCCAACGTCCTGACTTTC. As protein: CASSQLVGANVLTF.

This CDR3 is CASSYSAGPNEQYF. The CDR3 coding sequence is TGTGCCAGCAGTTACTCTGCAGGGCCCAACGAGCAGTACTTC. V is TRBV6-5 and J is TRBJ2-7; the D gene is possibly TRBD1 (5 bases). The germline CDR1 and CDR2 sequences are MNHEY and SVGAGI. CDR3 length: 14 residues. Trimming cost V 0 bases and J 5 bases, with 11 bases left between them.

The chain joins TRBV5-6 to TRBJ1-5; tentatively, D is TRBD1 (5 bases). The CDR3 has 19 amino acids. Germline V CDR1 and CDR2: SGHDT, YYEEEE. V dropped 0 bases and J dropped 5 bases, with 24 bases sitting between them. The CDR3 DNA sequence: TGTGCCAGCAGCTTGGGAGCGGGACCGATGGGTCCCGAGTATCAGCCCCAGCATTTT. It translates to CASSLGAGPMGPEYQPQHF. The full variable domain, with the rest looked up from reference TRBV5-6 and TRBJ1-5, is DAGVTQSPTHLIKTRGQQVTLRCSPKSGHDTVSWYQQALGQGPQFIFQYYEEEERQRGNFPDRFSGHQFPNYSSELNVNALLLGDSALYLCASSLGAGPMGPEYQPQHFGDGTRLSIL.

V and J are TRBV10-2 and TRBJ2-1; D may be TRBD2 (6 bases). Trimming took 11 bases from V and 0 from J, leaving 20 bases between them. Germline lookup yields CDR1 WSHSY and CDR2 SAAADI. The length of the CDR3 is 16 residues. CDR3: CASRASARSSYNEQFF. The CDR3, as DNA: TGCGCCTCCCGGGCTAGCGCTAGAAGCTCCTACAATGAGCAGTTCTTC.

V gene TRBV7-2 combines with J gene TRBJ1-6; a possible D gene is TRBD1 (5 bases). Trimming left V 1 base short and J 7 bases short, with 11 bases between. The germline V gene encodes CDR1 SGHTA and CDR2 FQGNSA. The CDR3 loop spans 15 amino acids. The CDR3 loop reads CASSLDGGRNSPLHF. The CDR3 DNA reads TGTGCCAGCAGCTTAGACGGGGGGAGGAATTCACCCCTCCACTTT.

About this clone: Other DNA sequences in this specimen translate into the identical CDR3. The chain uses TRBV19 and TRBJ2-1; 12 bases are shared with TRBD2. V lost 1 base, J lost 7 bases, and 2 bases stayed unmatched. Germline lookup yields CDR1 LNHDA and CDR2 SQIVND (reference sequence). The CDR3 totals 15 residues. In DNA form, the CDR3 reads TGTGCCAGTAGTATAGGTCTAGCGGGGGGGAATGAGCAGTTCTTC. It encodes CASSIGLAGGNEQFF.

J is TRBJ1-4 and V is TRBV5-6; 10 bases fit TRBD1. This CDR3 is built from 18 residues. Per germline, CDR1 SGHDT and CDR2 YYEEEE. Unmatched junction bases numbered 13, after V lost 0 bases and J lost 8 bases. The DNA of the CDR3 is TGTGCCAGCAGCTTGGGCCCGACAGGGGGCGGCATAAGGGAAAAACTGTTTTTT. As protein: CASSLGPTGGGIREKLFF.

The J gene is TRBJ2-7, the V gene TRBV20-1, with D possibly being TRBD2 (5 bases). The CDR3 loop spans 11 amino acids. V was cut by 5 bases and J by 4 bases, with 9 bases left in between. Germline V CDR1 and CDR2: DFQATT, SNEGSKA (reference sequence). The CDR3 reads CSAPLDYEQYF. In DNA form, the CDR3 reads TGCAGTGCTCCACTAGATTACGAGCAGTACTTC.

The V gene is TRBV11-2, the J gene TRBJ1-2, with TRBD1 identical over 8 bases. This CDR3 is 14 amino acids long. Trimming removed 5 bases from V and 6 bases from J; junction bases left unmatched: 8. In germline, CDR1 is SGHAT, CDR2 FQNNGV. The CDR3, as DNA: TGTGCCAGCAGCGTTCCGGACAGGGCAGATGGCTACACCTTC. This encodes CASSVPDRADGYTF.

The chain carries TRBV14 and TRBJ2-2; a weak D match, TRBD2 (5 bases). This CDR3 comprises 15 residues. V lost 1 base to trimming and J lost 5 bases, with 11 bases between them. CDR1 is SGHDN and CDR2 is FVKESK in the germline V gene. The CDR3: CASSQAVRGTGELFF. Here the CDR3 DNA reads TGTGCCAGCAGCCAAGCGGTGCGAGGGACCGGGGAGCTGTTTTTT.

The sample holds one count of this clone. The chain combines TRBV5-6 with TRBJ2-1; D may be TRBD1 (6 bases). The CDR3 contains 18 residues. The V end lost 7 bases, the J end lost 0 bases, and 23 bases lay between the germline ends. Germline V CDR1 and CDR2: SGHDT, YYEEEE. Here the CDR3 reads CASSMYRASLSSYNEQFF. CDR3 nucleotides: TGTGCCAGCTCCATGTACAGGGCGAGCTTGAGCTCCTACAATGAGCAGTTCTTC.

The J gene is TRBJ2-5, the V gene TRBV3-1 (or the pseudogene TRBV3-2), with 7 bases aligning to TRBD1. The germline V gene has CDR1 LGHDT and CDR2 YNNKEL (reference sequence). The V and J ends lost 6 bases and 2 bases, in that order; junction bases with no gene match: 3. The CDR3 loop spans 13 amino acids. This CDR3 reads CASRRTGQETQYF. The CDR3 nucleotides are TGTGCCAGCAGAAGGACAGGTCAAGAGACCCAGTACTTC.

The chain carries TRBV5-4 and TRBJ1-1, with a possible D match to TRBD1 (5 bases). The CDR3 runs to 14 residues. The germline V gene has CDR1 SGHNT and CDR2 YYREEE (reference sequence). The V end lost 4 bases, the J end lost 5 bases, and 15 bases lay between the germline ends. This CDR3 is CASSPRGGWTEAFF. CDR3 coding DNA: TGTGCCAGCAGCCCCCGGGGGGGGTGGACTGAAGCTTTCTTT.

The chain links TRBV18 to TRBJ2-5; 10 bases map to TRBD2. CDR3 size: 15 residues. Germline V gene sequence: CDR1 KGHSH, CDR2 LQKENI. The J segment lost 5 bases and the V segment lost 4 bases, leaving 7 bases of the junction unmatched. The CDR3, as DNA: TGTGCCAGCTCACTTTTGAAGACTAGCGGGGAGACCCAGTACTTC. Protein product: CASSLLKTSGETQYF.

The rearrangement joins TRBV5-6 to TRBJ1-2, with 7 bases that match TRBD1. Germline CDR1 is SGHDT and CDR2 is YYEEEE. J gave up 12 bases and V 4 bases, and 12 bases lay outside the gene matches. This CDR3 is built from 13 residues. The CDR3 spells CASSVGQISMDTF. The DNA of the CDR3 is TGTGCCAGCAGCGTGGGACAGATCTCTATGGACACCTTC.

This chain's CDR3 is CASSQGGQGPQHF. In nucleotides, the CDR3 is TGTGCCAGCAGCCAAGGAGGCCAAGGGCCCCAGCATTTT. The chain has TRBV4-2 and TRBJ1-5; D gene ambiguous. This CDR3 region has 13 residues. Germline-derived CDR1 and CDR2 are LGHNA and YNFKEQ. The V end lost 1 base, the J end lost 9 bases, and 10 bases lay between the germline ends.

The table lists this clone with a count of one. The V gene is TRBV12-3 or TRBV12-4, the J gene TRBJ2-5; the match to TRBD2 covers 8 bases. The CDR3 spans 13 residues. V dropped 1 base and J dropped 7; count of bases not matched to a gene: 2. The CDR3, as DNA: TGTGCCAGCAGTTTAGGCGGGAGGCGGACCCAGTACTTC. This codes for CASSLGGRRTQYF.

The chain employs TRBV6-2 or TRBV6-3 and TRBJ2-1, with 12 bases identical to TRBD1. The CDR3 length is 17 residues. CDR1 and CDR2 from the germline V gene are MNHEY and SVGEGT. V dropped 6 bases and J dropped 1; count of bases not matched to a gene: 7. The CDR3 sequence: CASSRDRGRASYNEQFF. Written as DNA, the CDR3 is TGTGCCAGCAGCAGGGACAGGGGGCGAGCATCCTACAATGAGCAGTTCTTC.

This clone occurred once. The chain couples TRBV6-4 to TRBJ1-1; 8 nucleotides line up with TRBD1. J lost 3 bases, V lost 1 base, and 13 bases had no gene match. CDR1 is MRHNA, CDR2 SNTAGT, per germline. The CDR3 is made up of 18 amino acids. The CDR3 DNA reads TGTGCCAGCAGTGACTTACGGACAGGGTTGTCTAAGGACACTGAAGCTTTCTTT. It is translated as CASSDLRTGLSKDTEAFF.

This clone was seen once. V and J are TRBV5-5 and TRBJ1-5; weak D call: TRBD1 (6 bases). This CDR3 has 17 residues. V lost 4 bases to trimming and J lost 2 bases, with 19 bases between them. Germline CDR1 SGHKS, CDR2 YYEKEE (reference sequence). CDR3 region: CASSPGTTGPGNQPQHF. In DNA, the CDR3 is TGTGCCAGCAGCCCCGGGACAACAGGACCCGGCAATCAGCCCCAGCATTTT.

The chain is built from TRBV18 and TRBJ2-1; D is possibly TRBD2 (5 bases). The CDR3 is 12 amino acids. CDR1 is KGHSH and CDR2 is LQKENI in the germline V gene. The germline V and J ends were trimmed by 2 bases and 13 bases, with 12 bases remaining between them. CDR3 region: CASSPRELEQFF. Here the CDR3 DNA reads TGTGCCAGCTCACCAAGGGAGCTGGAACAGTTCTTC.

This clone has only one observation. The chain combines TRBV5-1 with TRBJ1-1; no definite D call. Per germline, CDR1 SGHRS and CDR2 YFSETQ. CDR3 length equals 14 residues. The V end was cut by 2 bases, the J end by 0 bases, with 8 bases between. The CDR3 coding sequence is TGCGCCAGCAGCTTCGGGGTGGTGAACACTGAAGCTTTCTTT. This gives the protein CASSFGVVNTEAFF.

The chain recombines TRBV14 with TRBJ2-7; D possibly corresponds to TRBD2 (5 bases). V lost 3 bases, J lost 7 bases, and 16 bases lay in between. Germline V gene lookup returns CDR1 SGHDN and CDR2 FVKESK. The CDR3 has 14 amino acids. The CDR3 is CASSHDPGLGEQYF. The DNA for the CDR3 is TGTGCCAGCAGCCACGACCCGGGGTTAGGGGAGCAGTACTTC.

The CDR3 loop is CASSQRQPSYNEQFF. The CDR3 DNA is TGTGCCAGCAGCCAAAGACAGCCCTCCTACAATGAGCAGTTCTTC. This chain uses TRBV11-3 with TRBJ2-1, with D possibly matching TRBD1 (5 bases). CDR3 length equals 15 residues. Trimming left V 5 bases short and J 0 bases short, with 11 bases between. Germline V gene sequence: CDR1 SGHNT, CDR2 YENEEA.

V usage is TRBV21-1 and J usage is TRBJ2-7; the table's D call of TRBD2 was not tested on the DNA. TRBV21-1 is designated a pseudogene. The CDR3 has 15 amino acids. CDR3 in amino acids: CASRGTSGSPPEQYF. The CDR3 coding sequence is TGTGCCAGCAGAGGGACTAGCGGGAGTCCCCCCGAGCAGTACTTC.

The gene calls are TRBV11-2 and TRBJ1-1; D is unresolved. Germline CDR1 is SGHAT and CDR2 is FQNNGV. This CDR3 is 13 amino acids long. Trimming left V 1 base short and J 5 bases short, with 8 bases between. Here the CDR3 reads CASSLVPRTEAFF. CDR3 DNA: TGTGCCAGCAGCTTAGTGCCCAGGACTGAAGCTTTCTTT.

CDR3 in amino acids: CASSPDRGVGYGYTF. CDR3 bases: TGTGCCAGCTCACCGGATCGGGGAGTCGGCTATGGCTACACCTTC. J is TRBJ1-2 and V is TRBV18, with no clear D. This CDR3 comprises 15 residues. The germline gives CDR1 KGHSH, CDR2 LQKENI. V dropped 3 bases and J dropped 4 bases, with 15 bases sitting between them.

A single count supports this clone. The rearrangement joins TRBV7-2 to TRBJ2-1, with D unresolved. V was pared by 4 bases and J by 0 bases, with 7 bases between. Germline-derived CDR1 and CDR2 are SGHTA and FQGNSA. This CDR3 has 14 amino acids. The CDR3 DNA sequence: TGTGCCAGCAGCTCCTCGAGCTCCTACAATGAGCAGTTCTTC. Its translation is CASSSSSSYNEQFF.